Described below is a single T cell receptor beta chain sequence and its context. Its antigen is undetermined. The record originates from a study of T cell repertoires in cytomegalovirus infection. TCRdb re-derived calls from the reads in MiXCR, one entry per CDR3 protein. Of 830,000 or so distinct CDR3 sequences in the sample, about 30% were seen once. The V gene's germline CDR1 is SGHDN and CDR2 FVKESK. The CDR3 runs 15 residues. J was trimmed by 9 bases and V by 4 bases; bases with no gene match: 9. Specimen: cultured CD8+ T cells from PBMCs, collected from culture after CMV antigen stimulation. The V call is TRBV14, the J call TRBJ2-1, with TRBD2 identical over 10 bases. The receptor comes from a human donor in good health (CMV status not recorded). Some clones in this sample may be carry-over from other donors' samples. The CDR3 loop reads CASSRLIAGGGEQFF. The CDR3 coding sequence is TGTGCCAGCAGCCGCCTTATAGCGGGGGGAGGTGAGCAGTTCTTC.